Included here is one TCR beta chain sequence, with context. Its antigen is undetermined. One end of the junction fails to match germline, which may point to a read error. Noted time point: patch test 1, 2 weeks after DPC sensitization. The treatment denotes: therapeutic diphenylcyclopropenone sensitization with weekly scalp DPC. Alopecia patients deemed DPC-suitable, aged 18 to 70, excluding pregnancy. These data come from a study of human T cells and chemical hapten exposure. As for the study in general: Weekly administration of diphenylcyclopropenone to the scalp of patients continued throughout the approximately 26-week study.

Authors' analysis steps: Counts of TCRs in each sample centred on a median of around 96,000 and extended from about 20,000 to 690,000. TCRdb re-analysed the RACE reads in MiXCR, keeping a single row per CDR3 protein. The V and J calls here are based on TCRdb, not the publication. The sample lists fewer than 130,000 distinct CDR3 sequences, approximately 11% seen once, with under 4.5% in the top ten. The germline gives CDR1 SEHNR, CDR2 FQNEAQ (reference sequence). This CDR3 contains 15 residues. Broader study findings: Controls formed significantly fewer large CDR3 similarity clusters than expanded TCRs did.

This rearrangement joins TRBV7-9 to TRBJ2-7; TRBD1 might be the D (5 bases). The receptor comes from a woman in her thirties or forties with alopecia areata. Some clones in this sample may be carry-over from other donors' samples. Sequencing used whole blood, obtained in connection with sensitization to the hapten diphenylcyclopropenone (DPC). The CDR3 region is CATSSAGYGLGEQYF. The CDR3, as DNA: TGTGCCACCAGCTCGGCAGGGTACGGTCTGGGCGAGCAGTACTTC.